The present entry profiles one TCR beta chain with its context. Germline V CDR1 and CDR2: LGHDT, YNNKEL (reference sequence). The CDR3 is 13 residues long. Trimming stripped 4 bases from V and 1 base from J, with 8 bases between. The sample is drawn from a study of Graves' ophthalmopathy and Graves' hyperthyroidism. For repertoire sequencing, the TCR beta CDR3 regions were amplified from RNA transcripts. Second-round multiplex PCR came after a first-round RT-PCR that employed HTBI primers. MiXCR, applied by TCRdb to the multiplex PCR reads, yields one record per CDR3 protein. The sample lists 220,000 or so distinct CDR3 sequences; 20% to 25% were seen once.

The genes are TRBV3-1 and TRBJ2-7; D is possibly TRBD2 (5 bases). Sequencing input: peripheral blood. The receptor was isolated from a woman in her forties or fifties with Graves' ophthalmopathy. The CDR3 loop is CASSRRGSYEQYF. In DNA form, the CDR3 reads TGTGCCAGCAGCCGACGGGGATCCTACGAGCAGTACTTC.